The 18 T cell receptor beta chains reported below all come from one sample, sequenced in a study of T cells after yellow fever vaccination. TCRdb reprocessed the 5' RACE reads via MiXCR and lists one record per CDR3 protein. The sample records 500,000 to 650,000 distinct CDR3 sequences, roughly 12% being singletons. The specimen comprised PBMCs, sampled on the day of the yellow fever booster vaccination. These receptors were collected from a man aged 25-45 years who received the YFV17D yellow fever vaccine.

This clonotype was counted ten times or more. This rearrangement joins TRBV5-5 to TRBJ2-1; D is unresolved. V was cut by 2 bases and J by 6 bases, with 9 bases left in between. Germline CDR1 reads SGHKS; CDR2 reads YYEKEE (reference sequence). The CDR3 covers 13 residues. CDR3 amino acids: CASSLGRSNEQFF. The DNA of the CDR3 is TGTGCCAGCAGCTTAGGGCGAAGCAATGAGCAGTTCTTC.

This clonotype occurred a few times. This rearrangement joins TRBV27 to TRBJ2-1; D not certain. Germline lookup yields CDR1 MNHEY and CDR2 SMNVEV (reference sequence). Between the trimmed V and J ends, which lost 10 bases and 6 bases, there was a span of 19 bases. The length of the CDR3 is 14 residues. CDR3 coding DNA: TGTGCCACAACGCGGCTAGACGCCCCCAATGAGCAGTTCTTC. It encodes CATTRLDAPNEQFF.

This clonotype was seen more than once but under ten times. The chain links TRBV5-1 to TRBJ2-3; D may be TRBD2 (6 bases). The CDR3 length is 15 residues. The V and J ends lost 6 bases and 3 bases respectively, with 17 bases between them. Germline CDR1 SGHRS, CDR2 YFSETQ. CDR3 residues: CASTPGLALTDTQYF. The DNA of the CDR3 is TGCGCCAGCACCCCAGGGCTAGCGTTAACAGATACGCAGTATTTT. The variable domain in full, completed from reference TRBV5-1 and TRBJ2-3, reads KAGVTQTPRYLIKTRGQQVTLSCSPISGHRSVSWYQQTPGQGLQFLFEYFSETQRNKGNFPGRFSGRQFSNSRSEMNVSTLELGDSALYLCASTPGLALTDTQYFGPGTRLTVL.

In its sample, this clonotype was seen many times. V is TRBV29-1 and J is TRBJ2-3; 7 bases fit TRBD1. The CDR3 runs 13 residues. Germline CDR1 is SQVTM and CDR2 is ANQGSEA. V lost 4 bases, J lost 3 bases, and 4 bases stayed unmatched. CDR3 region: CSVGGQVTDTQYF. CDR3 sequence (DNA): TGCAGCGTTGGAGGACAGGTTACAGATACGCAGTATTTT.

This clonotype was observed a handful of times. The chain has TRBV7-6 and TRBJ2-7; 7 positions agree with TRBD2. After removal of 6 bases from V and 2 bases from J, the junction contained 7 bases not matched to a gene. CDR3 size: 14 residues. Germline values: CDR1 SGHVS, CDR2 FNYEAQ. The CDR3 spells CASRRASGAYEQYF. In DNA form, the CDR3 reads TGTGCCAGCAGGCGTGCTAGCGGAGCCTACGAGCAGTACTTC.

This clonotype occurred a few times. The genes are TRBV6-1 and TRBJ1-6, with 8 bases aligning to TRBD1. The V and J ends lost 5 bases and 9 bases, in that order; junction bases with no gene match: 6. Per the germline V gene, CDR1 is MNHNS and CDR2 is SASEGT. This CDR3 is built from 14 residues. CDR3 in amino acids: CASSHRTGPSPLHF. In DNA, the CDR3 is TGTGCCAGCAGTCATAGGACAGGGCCTTCACCCCTCCACTTT.

The CDR3 DNA is TGTGCCAGCAGTTTAAATACAGGGATCGGGGAGACCCAGTACTTC. It encodes CASSLNTGIGETQYF. The genes are TRBV12-3 or TRBV12-4 and TRBJ2-5, with a tentative D call TRBD1 (6 bases). Trimming pared 2 bases from V and 5 bases from J, leaving 15 bases between. The CDR3 runs to 15 residues.

As for this clonotype: The conserved phenylalanine or tryptophan normally closing the CDR3 is absent here, so this likely arose from a read error. No DNA is shown, since the ends of the CDR3 on it are uncertain; the CDR3 is the one TCRdb lists. This chain uses TRBV19 with TRBJ2-1. The CDR3 is 8 amino acids long, termini counted. The germline CDR1 and CDR2 sequences are LNHDA and SQIVND (reference sequence). This CDR3 reads CASSLTQV.

The CDR3 region is CAISGTSGRATGELFF. CDR3 nucleotides: TGTGCCATCAGCGGGACTAGCGGGAGGGCCACCGGGGAGCTGTTTTTT. The gene calls are TRBV10-3 and TRBJ2-2, with 16 bases that match TRBD2. J was trimmed by 4 bases and V by 6 bases; bases with no gene match: 2. The CDR3 is 16 amino acids. Germline V gene data show CDR1 as ENHRY and CDR2 as SYGVKD.

This clonotype was detected only a few times. The chain uses TRBV12-3 or TRBV12-4 and TRBJ2-7, with D maybe TRBD1 (7 bases). Trimming stripped 5 bases from V and 3 bases from J, with 14 bases between. CDR3 length: 14 amino acids. The CDR3 reads CASSSRQGLYEQYF. CDR3 nucleotides: TGTGCCAGCAGTAGTCGACAGGGACTCTACGAGCAGTACTTC.

This clonotype turned up a few times. The V gene is TRBV7-2, the J gene TRBJ2-3, with 9 bases identical to TRBD2. Losses at the gene ends were 7 bases for V and 1 base for J; bases not matched to a gene: 6. Germline V CDR1 and CDR2: SGHTA, FQGNSA. The CDR3 runs to 15 residues. The CDR3 loop is CASTKWTSGTDTQYF. Here the CDR3 DNA reads TGTGCCAGCACCAAGTGGACTAGCGGCACAGATACGCAGTATTTT.

This clonotype was picked up a small number of times. The rearrangement links TRBV6-1 to TRBJ2-7; 7 nucleotides line up with TRBD2. Per germline, CDR1 MNHNS and CDR2 SASEGT. The V and J ends lost 6 bases and 3 bases, in that order; junction bases with no gene match: 11. This CDR3 is 15 amino acids long. CDR3 nucleotide sequence: TGTGCCAGCAGAGCCCAACGGGAGGCCCTCTACGAGCAGTACTTC. Translating gives CASRAQREALYEQYF.

The chain couples TRBV6-1 to TRBJ2-1; 8 nucleotides agree with TRBD1. V dropped 8 bases and J dropped 4; count of bases not matched to a gene: 13. The CDR3 loop spans 16 amino acids. Germline assignment: CDR1 MNHNS and CDR2 SASEGT. CDR3 in amino acids: CASRGQAGGHYNEQFF. In DNA, the CDR3 is TGTGCCAGCCGGGGACAGGCGGGTGGCCATTACAATGAGCAGTTCTTC.

This clonotype has at least ten counts. CDR3 in DNA: TGTGCCAGCAGTTCAACCACCATGGACAGAGAAGAGACCCAGTACTTC. Protein: CASSSTTMDREETQYF. The genes are TRBV27 and TRBJ2-5; D may be TRBD1 (6 bases). Looked up from germline, CDR1 is MNHEY and CDR2 is SMNVEV (reference sequence). V lost 4 bases and J lost 3, with 18 bases in between. The CDR3 has 16 amino acids.

This clonotype was counted only a few times. The chain uses TRBV25-1 and TRBJ2-2; 12 nucleotides agree with TRBD2. With V trimmed by 3 bases and J by 7 bases, 6 bases remained unmatched. Germline V gives CDR1 MGHDK, CDR2 SYGVNS. The CDR3 totals 16 residues. CDR3 sequence: CASSDRLAGVIGELFF. As DNA, the CDR3 is TGTGCCAGCAGTGATCGACTAGCGGGAGTAATCGGGGAGCTGTTTTTT.

In its sample, this clonotype was seen a few times. The rearrangement links TRBV20-1 to TRBJ2-7, with D hard to call. Germline CDR1 is DFQATT and CDR2 is SNEGSKA (reference sequence). This CDR3 spans 13 amino acids. V was shortened by 6 bases and J by 0 bases, with 12 bases between the two germline ends. CDR3 protein: CSAATGFSYEQYF. CDR3 coding DNA: TGCAGTGCCGCAACGGGCTTCTCCTACGAGCAGTACTTC.

The chain uses TRBV7-9 and TRBJ2-2, with 8 bases that match TRBD2. The germline CDR1 and CDR2 sequences are SEHNR and FQNEAQ (reference sequence). The CDR3 covers 16 residues. Unmatched junction bases numbered 6, after V lost 5 bases and J lost 1 base. The CDR3 DNA reads TGTGCCAGCAGCAACGGACTAGCCCAGAACACCGGGGAGCTGTTTTTT. Residues: CASSNGLAQNTGELFF.

V is TRBV5-4 and J is TRBJ2-1, with D possibly being TRBD1 or TRBD2 (5 bases each). There are 15 residues in the CDR3. V lost 6 bases and J 1 base, leaving 14 bases between the germline ends. Germline-derived CDR1 and CDR2 are SGHNT and YYREEE (reference sequence). In nucleotides, the CDR3 is TGTGCCAGCAACAGCAGGGACCAGTCCTACAATGAGCAGTTCTTC. It encodes CASNSRDQSYNEQFF.